The 26 T cell receptor beta chains listed next were all sequenced from one sample in a study of T cells in Graves' hyperthyroidism and ophthalmopathy (dated by TCRdb to about 2019). The library was built by means of multiplex PCR. The instrument was an Illumina HiSeq 2000. Amplification of TCR beta CDR3 regions was carried out from RNA transcripts. For the first round of RT-PCR on the TCR CDR3, the HTBI primer set was used together with the Qiagen OneStep RT-PCR kit. Using fastp trimming at Q25 and MiXCR clonotype assembly, TCRdb reanalyzed the public sequencing data and kept in-frame beta chains. Rows are combined by CDR3 protein, so each entry shows the most common genes and DNA. The sample data list fewer than 350,000 distinct CDR3 sequences, and around 13% of these were observed just once. The top ten constitute roughly 7.7% of the sample. The specimen sequenced was blood. These receptors originate from a woman aged 35 to 49 with Graves' hyperthyroidism.

This clonotype occurred many times. This chain uses TRBV5-4 with TRBJ1-2; D unresolved. V was pared by 4 bases and J by 9 bases, with 22 bases between. The CDR3 consists of 15 residues. Germline V gene data show CDR1 as SGHNT and CDR2 as YYREEE (reference sequence). This chain's CDR3 is CASSPQASGQRSYTF. CDR3 DNA: TGTGCCAGCAGCCCCCAGGCTTCTGGGCAGCGTAGCTACACCTTC.

This clonotype was observed at least ten times. The chain couples TRBV3-1 to TRBJ1-3; maybe TRBD1 (6 bases). Trimming stripped 0 bases from V and 4 bases from J, with 13 bases between. This CDR3 is 16 amino acids long. Looked up from germline, CDR1 is LGHDT and CDR2 is YNNKEL (reference sequence). The CDR3 coding sequence is TGTGCCAGCAGCCAAGAACAGGGAGACCGCGGAAACACCATATATTTT. As protein: CASSQEQGDRGNTIYF.

This clonotype was seen only a few times. The chain combines TRBV7-8 with TRBJ2-2; D might be TRBD1 (5 bases). Looked up from germline, CDR1 is SGHVS and CDR2 is FQNEAQ. The CDR3 is 16 residues long. Trimming shortened V by 3 bases and J by 6 bases, and 17 bases separated the two germline ends. The CDR3 is CASSFPDRALPGELFF. The CDR3 DNA reads as TGTGCCAGCAGCTTCCCCGACAGAGCCCTCCCCGGGGAGCTGTTTTTT.

The CDR3 DNA reads TGTGCCAGCAGCTCGTCCCACTTGTCTGGAAACACCATATATTTT. It translates to CASSSSHLSGNTIYF. The rearrangement joins TRBV7-9 to TRBJ1-3; D unclear. The CDR3 has 15 residues. V was clipped by 4 bases and J by 1 base, with 11 bases between them. CDR1 and CDR2 from the germline V gene are SEHNR and FQNEAQ (reference sequence).

This clonotype was detected ten times or more. The V and J genes are TRBV7-2 and TRBJ1-1, with unresolved D. CDR3 length: 14 amino acids. The germline V gene has CDR1 SGHTA and CDR2 FQGNSA. Trimming removed 2 bases at V and 0 bases at J, with 7 bases between. CDR3 nucleotide sequence: TGTGCCAGCAGCTTAAAAGGCTTGAACACTGAAGCTTTCTTT. Its translation: CASSLKGLNTEAFF. Filled out from reference TRBV7-2 and TRBJ1-1, the complete variable domain reads GAGVSQSPSNKVTEKGKDVELRCDPISGHTALYWYRQSLGQGLEFLIYFQGNSAPDKSGLPSDRFSAERTGGSVSTLTIQRTQQEDSAVYLCASSLKGLNTEAFFGQGTRLTVV.

Of note for this clonotype: Given a much more abundant clone one base away, this may be a read error. The chain is built from TRBV12-3 or TRBV12-4 and TRBJ2-7; D call uncertain. V lost 8 bases to trimming and J lost 3 bases, with 14 bases between them. The CDR3 spans 13 residues. The CDR3 bases are TGTGCCAGCCGCATTCCGACATACTACGAGCAGTACTTC. It specifies CASRIPTYYEQYF.

This clonotype came up many times. The rearrangement joins TRBV27 to TRBJ2-5; possibly TRBD1 for D (6 bases). The CDR3 spans 14 residues. Germline-derived CDR1 and CDR2 are MNHEY and SMNVEV (reference sequence). The V and J ends lost 8 bases and 5 bases respectively, with 18 bases between them. The CDR3 loop reads CASRLQGLSETQYF. CDR3 DNA: TGTGCCAGCCGCCTACAGGGTCTGTCGGAGACCCAGTACTTC.

This clonotype was seen many times. J is TRBJ1-4 and V is TRBV6-1; 9 nucleotides line up with TRBD1. Per the germline V gene, CDR1 is MNHNS and CDR2 is SASEGT. CDR3 length equals 15 residues. Losses at the gene ends were 6 bases for V and 8 bases for J; bases not matched to a gene: 10. CDR3: CASSRTGERKEKLFF. The CDR3 nucleotides read TGTGCCAGCAGCAGGACAGGGGAGCGGAAAGAAAAACTGTTTTTT.

This clonotype was counted at least ten times. The genes are TRBV5-6 and TRBJ2-3, with D unresolved. The V end lost 0 bases, the J end lost 2 bases, and 7 bases lay between the germline ends. Looked up from germline, CDR1 is SGHDT and CDR2 is YYEEEE. This CDR3 spans 14 amino acids. The CDR3 nucleotides read TGTGCCAGCAGCTTGGTGGTCGACACAGATACGCAGTATTTT. The encoded protein is CASSLVVDTDTQYF.

This clonotype appeared many times. The J gene is TRBJ1-2, the V gene TRBV11-3; D might be TRBD1 (5 bases). This CDR3 spans 14 amino acids. Germline V gene sequence: CDR1 SGHNT, CDR2 YENEEA. V was shortened by 0 bases and J by 0 bases, with 5 bases between the two germline ends. The CDR3 region has the DNA TGTGCCAGCAGCTTAGAGGGACCTAACTATGGCTACACCTTC. As protein: CASSLEGPNYGYTF.

In its sample, this clonotype was seen a few times. The chain combines TRBV18 with TRBJ1-2, with D unresolved. The CDR3 extends over 15 amino acids. The germline V gene has CDR1 KGHSH and CDR2 LQKENI. Trimming pared 1 base from V and 3 bases from J, leaving 12 bases between. Here the CDR3 DNA reads TGTGCCAGCTCACCACGCACAGCCCCAGACTATGGCTACACCTTC. Amino acids: CASSPRTAPDYGYTF.

Ten or more counts support this clonotype. The chain uses TRBV20-1 and TRBJ1-2; TRBD1 matches at 8 bases. Germline V gene data show CDR1 as DFQATT and CDR2 as SNEGSKA (reference sequence). With 0 bases clipped from V and 8 bases from J, the junction kept 8 bases outside the gene matches. The CDR3 runs 14 residues. The DNA of the CDR3 is TGCAGTGCTAGAGATTCCAGGGGGCACGCGGGCTACACCTTC. Protein sequence: CSARDSRGHAGYTF.

This clonotype has a handful of counts. The chain combines TRBV28 with TRBJ1-2, with a weak D call TRBD1 (6 bases). This CDR3 region has 12 residues. The V end was cut by 4 bases, the J end by 8 bases, with 11 bases between. The germline V gene has CDR1 MDHEN and CDR2 SYDVKM. The CDR3 protein is CASSSRGVGYTF. Written as DNA, the CDR3 is TGTGCCAGCAGTTCCAGGGGAGTCGGCTACACCTTC.

At least ten counts were recorded for this clonotype. The chain is built from TRBV12-3 or TRBV12-4 and TRBJ2-1; maybe TRBD1 (7 bases). Trimming pared 5 bases from V and 2 bases from J, leaving 16 bases between. This CDR3 contains 16 residues. This CDR3 reads CASSPRGVSTYNEQFF. DNA for the CDR3: TGTGCCAGCAGTCCCAGGGGGGTTAGTACCTACAATGAGCAGTTCTTC.

This clonotype was seen repeatedly, ten times or more. Relative to the germline gene, one junction end is altered; a read error may explain this. The CDR3 spells CASSRDVTGHNEQFF. The CDR3 DNA sequence: TGTGCTAGCAGCCGAGACGTGACTGGGCACAATGAGCAGTTCTTC. The J gene is TRBJ2-1, the V gene TRBV7-7; D unclear. Germline CDR1 reads SSHAT; CDR2 reads FNYEAQ (reference sequence). The CDR3 sequence is 15 residues long.

CDR3 sequence reads: CASSESVRGEAFF. The CDR3 nucleotides are TGTGCCAGCAGTGAAAGTGTAAGGGGAGAAGCTTTCTTT. J is TRBJ1-1 and V is TRBV6-1; TRBD1 is a possible D gene (5 bases). The CDR3 loop spans 13 amino acids. V lost 2 bases and J 8 bases, leaving 12 bases between the germline ends. Germline lookup yields CDR1 MNHNS and CDR2 SASEGT.

This clonotype has at least ten counts. The V gene is TRBV5-6, the J gene TRBJ1-1; 10 bases fit TRBD1. V shed 5 bases and J 4 bases; nucleotides not matched to a gene: 5. This CDR3 is 14 amino acids long. Germline CDR1 SGHDT, CDR2 YYEEEE. CDR3: CASSWGQGSTEAFF. In nucleotides, the CDR3 is TGTGCCAGCAGTTGGGGACAGGGGTCCACTGAAGCTTTCTTT.

The chain joins TRBV10-2 to TRBJ2-3; D is unclear. Looked up from germline, CDR1 is WSHSY and CDR2 is SAAADI. The V gene lost 8 bases and the J gene lost 2 bases, with 11 bases spanning the gap. The CDR3 has 13 amino acids. CDR3 coding DNA: TGCGCCAGCGTCGAGGACCTCACAGATACGCAGTATTTT. This codes for CASVEDLTDTQYF.

The V gene is TRBV2, the J gene TRBJ1-3, with D perhaps matching TRBD1 (6 bases). Per germline, CDR1 SNHLY and CDR2 FYNNEI. V lost 6 bases and J lost 0, with 15 bases in between. CDR3 length equals 16 residues. The CDR3 loop reads CASSPGQSSSGNTIYF. For the CDR3, the DNA is TGTGCCAGCAGCCCTGGACAGTCAAGCTCTGGAAACACCATATATTTT.

The sample holds many counts of this clonotype. The chain combines TRBV3-1 with TRBJ1-6; D gene unclear. The germline CDR1 and CDR2 sequences are LGHDT and YNNKEL (reference sequence). CDR3 length: 14 residues. The V end lost 1 base, the J end lost 10 bases, and 11 bases lay between the germline ends. The CDR3 is CASSQVILGSPLHF. The CDR3 nucleotides are TGTGCCAGCAGCCAAGTAATACTCGGATCACCCCTCCACTTT.

This clonotype was detected many times. The rearrangement links TRBV7-9 to TRBJ2-7, with a weak D call TRBD2 (6 bases). This CDR3 is 13 amino acids long. Trimming shortened V by 9 bases and J by 5 bases, and 17 bases separated the two germline ends. The germline V gene has CDR1 SEHNR and CDR2 FQNEAQ (reference sequence). DNA for the CDR3: TGTGCCAGTAAGGGGACTCCCTTCGACGAGCAGTACTTC. The encoded protein is CASKGTPFDEQYF.

This clonotype showed up many times. The chain recombines TRBV10-2 with TRBJ2-3; D might be TRBD2 (5 bases). V lost 0 bases and J lost 3, with 10 bases in between. The germline CDR1 and CDR2 sequences are WSHSY and SAAADI. The CDR3 is 15 residues long. The DNA for the CDR3 is TGCGCCAGCAGTGAGTCGGGTGGGAGTACAGATACGCAGTATTTT. This sequence encodes CASSESGGSTDTQYF.

The V and J genes are TRBV7-9 and TRBJ1-2; D unclear. From germline, CDR1 is SEHNR and CDR2 FQNEAQ (reference sequence). With 5 bases removed from V and 4 bases from J, the gap between germline ends came to 14 bases. The CDR3 sequence is 14 residues long. The CDR3: CASSLDGLGYGYTF. The CDR3 DNA follows: TGTGCCAGCAGCCTCGACGGGCTAGGCTATGGCTACACCTTC.

At least ten counts were recorded for this clonotype. The gene calls are TRBV20-1 and TRBJ2-7; 7 bases agree with TRBD2. Unmatched junction bases numbered 4, after V lost 0 bases and J lost 2 bases. This CDR3 is built from 14 residues. Germline values: CDR1 DFQATT, CDR2 SNEGSKA (reference sequence). CDR3 region: CSARELANPYEQYF. For the CDR3, the DNA is TGCAGTGCTAGAGAACTAGCGAACCCCTACGAGCAGTACTTC.

The genes are TRBV9 and TRBJ1-2; 7 bases line up with TRBD1. The junction had 3 bases not matched to a gene; V was cut back by 0 bases and J by 7 bases. The germline CDR1 and CDR2 sequences are SGDLS and YYNGEE. The length of the CDR3 is 13 residues. The CDR3 sequence: CASSVAEGAGYTF. Written as DNA, the CDR3 is TGTGCCAGCAGCGTAGCGGAGGGGGCTGGCTACACCTTC.

This clonotype was observed many times. The chain is built from TRBV28 and TRBJ2-5; possibly TRBD2 for D (6 bases). Germline lookup yields CDR1 MDHEN and CDR2 SYDVKM. This CDR3 comprises 15 residues. Trimming left V 6 bases short and J 5 bases short, with 19 bases between. The CDR3 nucleotides are TGTGCCAGCAGCACAATAGCGGCAAAGCGTGAGACCCAGTACTTC. Translating it yields CASSTIAAKRETQYF. Full variable domain (outside the CDR3, taken from reference TRBV28 and TRBJ2-5): DVKVTQSSRYLVKRTGEKVFLECVQDMDHENMFWYRQDPGLGLRLIYFSYDVKMKEKGDIPEGYSVSREKKERFSLILESASTNQTSMYLCASSTIAAKRETQYFGPGTRLLVL.